The rows below give T cell receptor beta chains drawn from one sample of a study of T cells in Graves' hyperthyroidism and ophthalmopathy. TCRdb re-called the multiplex PCR reads with MiXCR, one entry per CDR3 protein. Of more than 450,000 distinct CDR3 sequences listed, about 20% are singletons. Sequencing was carried out using blood. The receptors were sampled from a man aged 35-49 years with Graves' ophthalmopathy. Each CDR3 is given with its conserved first and last residue. A D gene is named only where the DNA matches it firmly. Rows give clone size only sometimes, using once, few, many, or a class for an expanded clone.

size: many; V: TRBV7-2; D: -; J: TRBJ2-3; CDR3: CASSLTFGVTQYF; DNA: TGTGCCAGCAGTCTTACGTTCGGAGTTACGCAGTATTTT
size: many; V: TRBV12-3/TRBV12-4; D: -; J: TRBJ2-3; CDR3: CASSLVQGSTDTQYF; DNA: TGTGCCAGCAGTTTGGTTCAGGGGAGCACAGATACGCAGTATTTT
size: few; V: TRBV5-6; D: -; J: TRBJ1-6; CDR3: CASSTIGTRRGNSPLHF; DNA: TGTGCCAGCTCGACGATCGGGACCCGAAGAGGCAATTCACCCCTCCACTTT
size: -; V: TRBV11-2; D: TRBD1; J: TRBJ1-1; CDR3: CASRALQGRKTEAFF; DNA: TGTGCCAGCAGGGCCCTACAGGGGAGGAAGACTGAAGCTTTCTTT
size: -; V: TRBV7-2; D: -; J: TRBJ1-1; CDR3: CASSLISRRAFF; DNA: TGTGCCAGCAGCTTAATCTCCCGCAGGGCTTTCTTT
size: many; V: TRBV6-1; D: -; J: TRBJ1-3; CDR3: CASSTRTASGNTIYF; DNA: TGTGCCAGCAGTACCCGGACAGCCTCTGGAAACACCATATATTTT
size: -; V: TRBV5-1; D: TRBD1; J: TRBJ1-1; CDR3: CASSKDRANTEAFF; DNA: TGCGCCAGCAGCAAAGACAGGGCGAACACTGAAGCTTTCTTT
size: many; V: TRBV3-1; D: TRBD1; J: TRBJ2-1; CDR3: CASSQGQGSYNEQFF; DNA: TGTGCCAGCAGCCAAGGACAGGGTTCCTACAATGAGCAGTTCTTC
size: many; V: TRBV7-9; D: TRBD2; J: TRBJ2-2; CDR3: CASSKPGLADTGELFF; DNA: TGTGCCAGCAGCAAACCGGGACTAGCGGACACCGGGGAGCTGTTTTTT
size: -; V: TRBV19; D: -; J: TRBJ2-3; CDR3: CASSIDRRPSVPDTQYF; DNA: TGTGCCAGTAGTATAGATCGACGCCCGAGTGTCCCAGATACGCAGTATTTT
size: -; V: TRBV5-1; D: -; J: TRBJ2-5; CDR3: CASSLYGGATIETQYF; DNA: TGCGCCAGCAGCTTATACGGGGGCGCTACCATAGAGACCCAGTACTTC
size: -; V: TRBV6-1; D: TRBD2; J: TRBJ2-1; CDR3: CASIGRRTYNEQFF; DNA: TGTGCCAGCATCGGGAGGAGGACCTACAATGAGCAGTTCTTC
size: few; V: TRBV11-2; D: -; J: TRBJ2-2; CDR3: CASSLVRGANTGELFF; DNA: TGTGCCAGCAGCTTAGTACGGGGAGCGAACACCGGGGAGCTGTTTTTT
size: -; V: TRBV2; D: TRBD1; J: TRBJ1-5; CDR3: CASSDSGGQPQHF; DNA: TGTGCCAGCAGTGATTCAGGGGGACAGCCCCAGCATTTT
size: many; V: TRBV2; D: TRBD2; J: TRBJ2-2; CDR3: CASSLGTSGDTGELFF; DNA: TGTGCCAGCAGCCTAGGGACTAGCGGTGACACCGGGGAGCTGTTTTTT
size: -; V: TRBV4-1; D: TRBD1; J: TRBJ1-5; CDR3: CASSPGQDFNQPQHF; DNA: TGCGCCAGCAGCCCAGGACAGGACTTCAATCAGCCCCAGCATTTT
size: -; V: TRBV2; D: -; J: TRBJ1-2; CDR3: CASSEGGNNYGYTF; DNA: TGTGCCAGCAGTGAGGGGGGAAATAACTATGGCTACACCTTC
size: many; V: TRBV30; D: -; J: TRBJ2-7; CDR3: CAWSHPGRSSYEQYF; DNA: TGTGCCTGGAGTCACCCCGGCAGGAGCTCCTACGAGCAGTACTTC
size: many; V: TRBV2; D: TRBD2; J: TRBJ2-1; CDR3: CASSPRTSGRDEQFF; DNA: TGTGCCAGCAGTCCCCGGACTAGCGGGAGAGATGAGCAGTTCTTC
size: -; V: TRBV7-6; D: -; J: TRBJ1-5; CDR3: CASSLAFRNQPQHF; DNA: TGTGCCAGCAGCTTGGCGTTTCGCAATCAGCCCCAGCATTTT
size: -; V: TRBV6-1; D: TRBD2; J: TRBJ2-1; CDR3: CASSRPGLADNEQFF; DNA: TGTGCCAGCAGCCGACCGGGACTAGCGGACAATGAGCAGTTCTTC
size: -; V: TRBV27; D: -; J: TRBJ1-1; CDR3: CASSFVTGTEAFF; DNA: TGTGCCAGCAGTTTTGTGACGGGAACTGAAGCTTTCTTT
size: many; V: TRBV20-1; D: TRBD2; J: TRBJ2-7; CDR3: CSARDQAGGLYEQYF; DNA: TGCAGTGCTAGAGACCAAGCGGGAGGACTGTACGAGCAGTACTTC
size: -; V: TRBV6-2/TRBV6-3; D: -; J: TRBJ2-7; CDR3: CASSFHRDEQYF; DNA: TGTGCCAGCAGCTTCCACAGGGACGAGCAGTACTTC
size: many; V: TRBV2; D: TRBD1; J: TRBJ1-5; CDR3: CASSRTGGLYSNQPQHF; DNA: TGTGCCAGCAGTAGGACAGGAGGTCTGTATAGCAATCAGCCCCAGCATTTT
size: many; V: TRBV20-1; D: -; J: TRBJ2-7; CDR3: CSAQGLADDYEQYF; DNA: TGCAGTGCTCAGGGTCTAGCTGATGACTACGAGCAGTACTTC
size: few; V: TRBV27; D: -; J: TRBJ2-3; CDR3: CASSSGGVPSTDTQYF; DNA: TGTGCCAGCAGTTCGGGGGGCGTACCTAGCACAGATACGCAGTATTTT
size: -; V: TRBV3-1; D: TRBD2; J: TRBJ2-1; CDR3: CTSSQGGRAVNEQFF; DNA: TGTACCAGCAGCCAAGGCGGGAGGGCTGTAAATGAGCAGTTCTTC
size: few; V: TRBV7-9; D: -; J: TRBJ2-7; CDR3: CASSLADGSPEQYF; DNA: TGTGCCAGCAGCTTAGCGGACGGTTCTCCTGAGCAGTACTTC
size: -; V: TRBV7-9; D: -; J: TRBJ1-6; CDR3: CASSLRDFTSPLHF; DNA: TGTGCCAGCAGCTTGAGGGACTTCACTTCACCCCTCCACTTT
size: many; V: TRBV20-1; D: TRBD2; J: TRBJ2-3; CDR3: CSARGGTSGRSTDTQYF; DNA: TGCAGTGCTAGAGGTGGGACTAGCGGGAGATCGACAGATACGCAGTATTTT
size: few; V: TRBV6-2/TRBV6-3; D: TRBD2; J: TRBJ2-7; CDR3: CASTSGGAPPTEQYF; DNA: TGTGCCAGCACCTCGGGGGGGGCCCCTCCTACCGAGCAGTACTTC
size: -; V: TRBV19; D: -; J: TRBJ2-7; CDR3: CASERDYEQYF; DNA: TGTGCCAGTGAGAGGGACTACGAGCAGTACTTC
size: many; V: TRBV2; D: -; J: TRBJ1-5; CDR3: CASSSGVSNQPQHF; DNA: TGTGCCAGCAGTTCAGGGGTTAGCAATCAGCCCCAGCATTTT
size: many; V: TRBV3-1; D: -; J: TRBJ2-3; CDR3: CASSLRGAGTDTQYF; DNA: TGTGCCAGCAGCCTAAGAGGGGCCGGCACAGATACGCAGTATTTT
size: few; V: TRBV19; D: -; J: TRBJ1-1; CDR3: CASSKRRGAGDTEAFF; DNA: TGTGCCAGTAGTAAACGTAGGGGGGCAGGGGACACTGAAGCTTTCTTT
size: -; V: TRBV20-1; D: -; J: TRBJ2-1; CDR3: CSARANGVNEQFF; DNA: TGCAGTGCTAGAGCGAACGGCGTAAATGAGCAGTTCTTC
size: -; V: TRBV5-1; D: TRBD1; J: TRBJ1-2; CDR3: CASSEPGQAGYTF; DNA: TGCGCCAGCAGCGAACCGGGACAGGCTGGCTACACCTTC
size: few; V: TRBV15; D: -; J: TRBJ2-1; CDR3: CATEGTDNEQFF; DNA: TGTGCCACCGAGGGGACGGACAATGAGCAGTTCTTC
size: few; V: TRBV12-3/TRBV12-4; D: TRBD2; J: TRBJ2-7; CDR3: CAASRGGMNEQYF; DNA: TGTGCCGCAAGCCGGGGGGGCATGAACGAGCAGTACTTC
size: -; V: TRBV9; D: -; J: TRBJ1-2; CDR3: CASSVEGVERGYTF; DNA: TGTGCCAGCAGCGTAGAAGGCGTAGAGCGGGGCTACACCTTC
size: few; V: TRBV20-1; D: -; J: TRBJ1-3; CDR3: CSARAPRHGYSGNTIYF; DNA: TGCAGTGCTAGAGCGCCTCGTCACGGGTACTCTGGAAACACCATATATTTT
size: few; V: TRBV9; D: -; J: TRBJ2-1; CDR3: CASSVSGTSNNEQFF; DNA: TGTGCCAGCAGCGTATCCGGGACTTCCAACAATGAGCAGTTCTTC
size: many; V: TRBV2; D: TRBD1; J: TRBJ1-6; CDR3: CASSEQGAGNSPLHF; DNA: TGTGCCAGCAGTGAACAGGGGGCGGGAAATTCACCCCTCCACTTT
size: few; V: TRBV12-5; D: -; J: TRBJ2-1; CDR3: CASGLALSYNEQFF; DNA: TGTGCTAGTGGTTTGGCGCTGAGCTACAATGAGCAGTTCTTC
size: many; V: TRBV5-1; D: -; J: TRBJ1-1; CDR3: CASSLAGSNMNTEAFF; DNA: TGCGCCAGCAGCTTGGCCGGCAGCAACATGAACACTGAAGCTTTCTTT
size: many; V: TRBV4-2; D: -; J: TRBJ1-5; CDR3: CASSQGQHNQPQHF; DNA: TGTGCCAGCAGCCAAGGACAGCACAATCAGCCCCAGCATTTT
size: many; V: TRBV2; D: TRBD2; J: TRBJ2-1; CDR3: CASSEASGDYNEQFF; DNA: TGTGCCAGCAGTGAAGCTAGCGGGGATTACAATGAGCAGTTCTTC
size: -; V: TRBV5-1; D: -; J: TRBJ2-7; CDR3: CASSNSGGSYEQYF; DNA: TGCGCCAGCAGCAACTCCGGGGGCTCCTACGAGCAGTACTTC
size: -; V: TRBV5-1; D: -; J: TRBJ2-1; CDR3: CASSLVWGPYNEQFF; DNA: TGCGCCAGCAGCTTGGTTTGGGGTCCCTACAATGAGCAGTTCTTC
size: -; V: TRBV30; D: -; J: TRBJ1-2; CDR3: CAWSVPGTNYGYTF; DNA: TGTGCCTGGAGTGTACCCGGGACCAACTATGGCTACACCTTC
size: -; V: TRBV30; D: TRBD1; J: TRBJ1-5; CDR3: CAWAPGTGRNQPQHF; DNA: TGTGCCTGGGCCCCGGGGACAGGGAGAAATCAGCCCCAGCATTTT
size: -; V: TRBV30; D: TRBD1; J: TRBJ1-5; CDR3: CAWSGSDRGFQPQHF; DNA: TGTGCCTGGAGTGGCTCGGACAGGGGTTTTCAGCCCCAGCATTTT
size: -; V: TRBV19; D: -; J: TRBJ1-1; CDR3: CASSTPHSGGGTEAFF; DNA: TGTGCCAGTAGTACCCCCCACTCCGGGGGCGGCACTGAAGCTTTCTTT
size: few; V: TRBV30; D: -; J: TRBJ2-7; CDR3: CAWIRAQGGSYEQYF; DNA: TGTGCCTGGATTCGGGCCCAGGGGGGTTCCTACGAGCAGTACTTC
size: many; V: TRBV25-1; D: -; J: TRBJ2-5; CDR3: CASSGDIPGTQYF; DNA: TGTGCCAGCAGTGGGGATATCCCAGGGACCCAGTACTTC
size: -; V: TRBV27; D: -; J: TRBJ1-5; CDR3: CASKIGSNQPQHF; DNA: TGTGCCAGCAAGATAGGCAGCAATCAGCCCCAGCATTTT